Below are 30 T cell receptor beta chains sequenced from a single sample in a study of shared clonotypes between healthy human individuals. Only in-frame clones appear in the TCRdb table, and some are missing; sequencing was by immunoSEQ multiplex PCR. This sample has just over 2,000,000 clones, with about 95% found just once. CD8 cells classed as naive were CD45RO-negative and positively selected for CCR7, excluding terminally differentiated effector memory CD45RA+ cells. What was sequenced was naive CD8+ T cells sorted from blood. Every receptor here comes from a man aged 18 to 35 in good health.

The gene calls are TRBV5-1 and TRBJ1-1; D not resolved. The CDR3 spans 13 residues. Germline lookup yields CDR1 SGHRS and CDR2 YFSETQ. The V end was cut by 4 bases, the J end by 3 bases, with 10 bases between. The CDR3 here is CASSPEQYTEAFF. CDR3 coding DNA: TGCGCCAGCAGCCCGGAACAGTACACTGAAGCTTTCTTT.

The chain employs TRBV5-4 and TRBJ2-1; D remains ambiguous. Germline lookup yields CDR1 SGHNT and CDR2 YYREEE (reference sequence). This CDR3 region has 16 residues. Trimming left V 3 bases short and J 7 bases short, with 20 bases between. The CDR3 is CASSSSSVGWGNEQFF. CDR3 DNA sequence: TGTGCCAGCAGCTCCTCATCAGTAGGTTGGGGAAATGAGCAGTTCTTC.

There are a few counts of this clone. The V gene is TRBV13, the J gene TRBJ2-7; TRBD1 agrees at 8 bases. The CDR3 has 16 residues. Germline V lookup: CDR1 PRHDT, CDR2 FYEKMQ (reference sequence). J lost 4 bases, V lost 5 bases, and 13 bases had no gene match. In nucleotides, the CDR3 is TGTGCCAGCAGCCCCACCGGACAGGGAGAGGGGTACGAGCAGTACTTC. Translated, it gives CASSPTGQGEGYEQYF. Filled out from reference TRBV13 and TRBJ2-7, the complete variable domain reads AAGVIQSPRHLIKEKRETATLKCYPIPRHDTVYWYQQGPGQDPQFLISFYEKMQSDKGSIPDRFSAQQFSDYHSELNMSSLELGDSALYFCASSPTGQGEGYEQYFGPGTRLTVT.

The chain combines TRBV27 with TRBJ1-6; 10 bases are shared with TRBD1. With 5 bases clipped from V and 3 bases from J, the junction kept 10 bases outside the gene matches. This CDR3 contains 18 residues. Germline CDR1 and CDR2: MNHEY and SMNVEV (reference sequence). In nucleotides, the CDR3 is TGTGCCAGCAGTCCCGGGACAGGGGTCCCCAGCTATAATTCACCCCTCCACTTT. It encodes CASSPGTGVPSYNSPLHF.

The sample holds one count of this clone. The V call is TRBV2, the J call TRBJ2-3; 12 nucleotides line up with TRBD2. CDR1 SNHLY and CDR2 FYNNEI come from the germline V gene. The CDR3 is made up of 15 amino acids. The junction had 3 bases not matched to a gene; V was cut back by 8 bases and J by 0 bases. Written as DNA, the CDR3 is TGTGCCAGCTACGGACTAGCGGGGAGCACAGATACGCAGTATTTT. It is translated as CASYGLAGSTDTQYF.

The CDR3 region has the DNA TGTGCCAGCAGGTTCGGGACAAAGCATGAAGCTTTCTTT. Amino acids: CASRFGTKHEAFF. The chain combines TRBV6-5 with TRBJ1-1; D might be TRBD1 (6 bases). The CDR3 sequence is 13 residues long. Germline V gene sequence: CDR1 MNHEY, CDR2 SVGAGI. V lost 6 bases and J lost 7, with 15 bases in between.

The gene calls are TRBV4-1 and TRBJ2-7; 7 bases align to TRBD2. Per germline, CDR1 MGHRA and CDR2 YSYEKL. V lost 6 bases to trimming and J lost 2 bases; unmatched junction nucleotides: 7. The CDR3 is 14 amino acids. The CDR3 reads CASSRTSAPYEQYF. The CDR3 nucleotides read TGCGCCAGCAGTCGCACTAGCGCTCCCTACGAGCAGTACTTC.

V usage is TRBV6-5 and J usage is TRBJ2-1, with TRBD1 as a possible D gene (5 bases). CDR1 is MNHEY and CDR2 is SVGAGI in the germline V gene. The CDR3 covers 13 residues. Trimming took 4 bases from V and 8 from J, leaving 12 bases between them. CDR3 DNA: TGTGCCAGCAGTTCGTCCCTAGGGGATGAGCAGTTCTTC. Translated: CASSSSLGDEQFF.

V usage is TRBV4-1 and J usage is TRBJ1-5; D unresolved. Germline V gene sequence: CDR1 MGHRA, CDR2 YSYEKL. Between the trimmed V and J ends, which lost 4 bases and 0 bases, there was a span of 16 bases. The CDR3 contains 17 residues. The CDR3, as DNA: TGCGCCAGCAGCCCCGAGGTAGGAGCTTATAGCAATCAGCCCCAGCATTTT. It yields the protein CASSPEVGAYSNQPQHF.

The V and J genes are TRBV4-1 and TRBJ2-5; D possibly corresponds to TRBD2 (6 bases). Germline CDR1 and CDR2: MGHRA and YSYEKL. This CDR3 comprises 15 residues. The V end lost 0 bases, the J end lost 1 base, and 9 bases lay between the germline ends. CDR3 in amino acids: CASSQEAGGQETQYF. DNA of the CDR3: TGCGCCAGCAGCCAAGAGGCCGGGGGCCAAGAGACCCAGTACTTC.

This chain links TRBV5-6 with TRBJ2-7; D is ambiguous. This CDR3 comprises 14 residues. The germline gives CDR1 SGHDT, CDR2 YYEEEE. V lost 0 bases to trimming and J lost 7 bases, with 14 bases between them. In DNA, the CDR3 is TGTGCCAGCAGCTTGGGAAGTAGCCTCCTGGAGCAGTACTTC. Its translation: CASSLGSSLLEQYF.

This chain joins TRBV30 and TRBJ2-2; the D call may be TRBD1 or TRBD2 (6 bases each). V was pared by 3 bases and J by 7 bases, with 12 bases between. Germline V gene sequence: CDR1 GTSNPN, CDR2 SVGIG (reference sequence). This CDR3 region has 13 residues. CDR3 protein: CAWSWGAGGELFF. The CDR3 DNA is TGTGCCTGGAGCTGGGGGGCCGGCGGGGAGCTGTTTTTT.

The rearrangement uses TRBV9 and TRBJ2-3; the D is unclear. V shed 4 bases and J shed 0 bases, with 6 bases lying between them. The CDR3 is 13 residues long. Germline CDR1 SGDLS, CDR2 YYNGEE. CDR3 sequence: CASSLDSTDTQYF. In nucleotides, the CDR3 is TGTGCCAGCAGCCTGGACAGCACAGATACGCAGTATTTT.

The chain joins TRBV4-3 to TRBJ2-2; D unclear. This CDR3 is built from 15 residues. V lost 2 bases to trimming and J lost 1 base, with 8 bases between them. Per the germline V gene, CDR1 is LGHNA and CDR2 is YSLEER. CDR3 region: CASSQSRWNTGELFF. The CDR3 nucleotides read TGCGCCAGCAGCCAATCGCGGTGGAACACCGGGGAGCTGTTTTTT.

V is TRBV4-3 and J is TRBJ2-2; D perhaps matches TRBD2 (6 bases). CDR1 and CDR2 from the germline V gene are LGHNA and YSLEER. The V gene lost 0 bases and the J gene lost 7 bases, with 9 bases spanning the gap. The CDR3 loop spans 14 amino acids. The CDR3: CASSQDWRDGELFF. In DNA, the CDR3 is TGCGCCAGCAGCCAAGATTGGAGGGACGGGGAGCTGTTTTTT.

CDR3 nucleotides: TGTGCCAGCAGCCCTCTGGCTTCGGGGAGTGAAAAACTGTTTTTT. Residues: CASSPLASGSEKLFF. The chain carries TRBV6-5 and TRBJ1-4; unclear D gene. Trimming cost V 6 bases and J 7 bases, with 18 bases left between them. CDR1 is MNHEY and CDR2 is SVGAGI in the germline V gene. This CDR3 contains 15 residues.

In regard to this clone: Compared with germline, one end of the junction differs, possibly owing to a read error. The chain is built from TRBV30 and TRBJ2-5; TRBD2 matches 13 bases. This CDR3 region has 15 residues. Germline CDR1 reads GTSNPN; CDR2 reads SVGIG (reference sequence). The CDR3 protein is CAWSRLAGGQEAQYF. The CDR3 DNA sequence: TGTGCCTGGAGTAGACTAGCGGGAGGCCAAGAGGCCCAGTACTTC.

V gene TRBV4-1 combines with J gene TRBJ2-5; possibly TRBD2 for D (5 bases). Germline V gives CDR1 MGHRA, CDR2 YSYEKL. Trimming stripped 1 base from V and 2 bases from J, with 11 bases between. The CDR3 has 15 amino acids. CDR3 amino acids: CASSQVGNLQETQYF. In DNA form, the CDR3 reads TGCGCCAGCAGCCAAGTCGGGAACCTACAAGAGACCCAGTACTTC.

The V gene is TRBV2, the J gene TRBJ2-7; 9 bases align to TRBD1. The germline CDR1 and CDR2 sequences are SNHLY and FYNNEI. V lost 3 bases and J lost 6; bases outside the gene matches: 9. The CDR3 has 15 amino acids. CDR3 DNA sequence: TGTGCCAGCAGTGACCTCGGGACAGGGCTCGGCGAGCAGTACTTC. This sequence encodes CASSDLGTGLGEQYF. The entire variable domain, with the rest obtained from reference TRBV2 and TRBJ2-7, is as follows: EPEVTQTPSHQVTQMGQEVILRCVPISNHLYFYWYRQILGQKVEFLVSFYNNEISEKSEIFDDQFSVERPDGSNFTLKIRSTKLEDSAMYFCASSDLGTGLGEQYFGPGTRLTVT.

The chain recombines TRBV29-1 with TRBJ2-1; D is unclear. Germline loops: CDR1 SQVTM, CDR2 ANQGSEA. Trimming shortened V by 3 bases and J by 0 bases, and 6 bases separated the two germline ends. There are 13 residues in the CDR3. The CDR3 DNA sequence: TGCAGCGTTGAGTACCCCTCCTACAATGAGCAGTTCTTC. This translates into CSVEYPSYNEQFF.

This sequence joins TRBV29-1 and TRBJ2-3; TRBD2 might be the D (5 bases). V lost 1 base and J 6 bases, leaving 8 bases between the germline ends. Per germline, CDR1 SQVTM and CDR2 ANQGSEA. This CDR3 is built from 12 residues. The CDR3 protein is CSVEGTLDTQYF. The DNA for the CDR3 is TGCAGCGTTGAAGGGACTCTTGATACGCAGTATTTT.

The V call is TRBV19, the J call TRBJ2-5, with D tentatively TRBD1 (6 bases). The germline V and J ends were trimmed by 6 bases and 2 bases, with 19 bases remaining between them. Germline values: CDR1 LNHDA, CDR2 SQIVND (reference sequence). The CDR3 is 16 amino acids. The CDR3 here is CASSAEQGLLQETQYF. The DNA for the CDR3 is TGTGCCAGTAGCGCTGAACAGGGCCTTCTACAAGAGACCCAGTACTTC.

V and J are TRBV7-9 and TRBJ1-6; the D gene is possibly TRBD1 (5 bases). This CDR3 has 14 residues. Germline loops: CDR1 SEHNR, CDR2 FQNEAQ (reference sequence). V was clipped by 5 bases and J by 6 bases, with 11 bases between them. CDR3 region: CASSMGTGNSPLHF. The CDR3 DNA sequence: TGTGCCAGCAGCATGGGGACGGGTAATTCACCCCTCCACTTT. The complete variable domain, with remaining parts taken from reference TRBV7-9 and TRBJ1-6, reads DTGVSQNPRHKITKRGQNVTFRCDPISEHNRLYWYRQTLGQGPEFLTYFQNEAQLEKSRLLSDRFSAERPKGSFSTLEIQRTEQGDSAMYLCASSMGTGNSPLHFGNGTRLTVT.

The V and J genes are TRBV6-4 and TRBJ2-7; no definite D call. Germline-derived CDR1 and CDR2 are MRHNA and SNTAGT. V shed 5 bases and J shed 3 bases, with 14 bases lying between them. The CDR3 has 14 amino acids. CDR3: CASSHKHRNYEQYF. CDR3 sequence (DNA): TGTGCCAGCAGTCACAAGCATAGAAACTACGAGCAGTACTTC.

V and J are TRBV7-2 and TRBJ1-4; D gene unclear. Germline CDR1 reads SGHTA; CDR2 reads FQGNSA. This CDR3 is 15 amino acids long. Trimming stripped 5 bases from V and 1 base from J, with 11 bases between. The CDR3 DNA reads TGTGCCAGCAGCCCAGACTTGGTAACTAATGAAAAACTGTTTTTT. It encodes CASSPDLVTNEKLFF.

The count of this clone is one. The V gene is TRBV28, the J gene TRBJ1-6; D uncertain. The CDR3 runs to 17 residues. Germline V lookup: CDR1 MDHEN, CDR2 SYDVKM. V lost 0 bases to trimming and J lost 4 bases, with 13 bases between them. CDR3 bases: TGTGCCAGCAGTTTATGGGCAGAGGGCCTATATAATTCACCCCTCCACTTT. It encodes CASSLWAEGLYNSPLHF.

The rearrangement joins TRBV6-5 to TRBJ2-2; 8 bases map to TRBD1. The CDR3 sequence is 14 residues long. The trim removed 6 bases at V and 6 bases at J, leaving 6 bases unmatched. Germline V gene lookup returns CDR1 MNHEY and CDR2 SVGAGI. CDR3 sequence: CASSGQGLPGELFF. DNA for the CDR3: TGTGCCAGCAGCGGACAGGGATTACCCGGGGAGCTGTTTTTT.

The chain couples TRBV6-5 to TRBJ1-2; perhaps TRBD1 as D (6 bases). There are 16 residues in the CDR3. Trimming removed 0 bases at V and 2 bases at J, with 13 bases between. CDR1 and CDR2 from the germline V gene are MNHEY and SVGAGI. CDR3 nucleotide sequence: TGTGCCAGCAGTTACTCGGGACAAACTGGAAACTATGGCTACACCTTC. Translation gives CASSYSGQTGNYGYTF.

Points on this clone: A read error may account for a junction end that differs from germline. The chain joins TRBV7-9 to TRBJ1-2; the D is unclear. This CDR3 has 16 residues. Germline CDR1 is SEHNR and CDR2 is FQNEAQ (reference sequence). The CDR3, as DNA: TGTGCCAGCAGCCCTAGTATTTTGAGGGCTAAGTATGGCTACACCTTC. Translated: CASSPSILRAKYGYTF. Based on the CDR3 plus reference TRBV7-9 and TRBJ1-2, the full variable domain is DTGVSQNPRHKITKRGQNVTFRCDPISEHNRLYWYRQTLGQGPEFLTYFQNEAQLEKSRLLSDRFSAERPKGSFSTLEIQRTEQGDSAMYLCASSPSILRAKYGYTFGSGTRLTVV.

The CDR3 DNA sequence: TGTGCCAGCAGTACTCAAGGGGAAAAACTGTTTTTT. This sequence encodes CASSTQGEKLFF. The rearrangement links TRBV28 to TRBJ1-4; D remains unclear. Deletions cut 5 bases from V and 8 bases from J, with 9 bases between. The CDR3 consists of 12 residues. The germline CDR1 and CDR2 sequences are MDHEN and SYDVKM.